The present T cell receptor (beta chain) was sequenced within a study of shared T cell receptors in the human thymus. Here immunoSEQ multiplex PCR was the method, and the copy in TCRdb shows in-frame clones only, minus some. Counted here are hundreds of thousands of clones, 87% occurring once; the ten biggest clones make up 0.0094%. The data also belong to a second study, concerning human thymus T cells.

The sequenced sample was thymocytes. This TCR was sampled from a boy under two years old with a congenital heart defect.

CDR3 amino acids: CASSPDRVVGDTGELFF. CDR3 nucleotides: TGTGCCAGCAGCCCCGATCGGGTGGTAGGGGACACCGGGGAGCTGTTTTTT. J is TRBJ2-2 and V is TRBV7-7; perhaps TRBD1 as D (5 bases). The CDR3 covers 17 residues. Trimming pared 5 bases from V and 3 bases from J, leaving 19 bases between. CDR1 SSHAT and CDR2 FNYEAQ come from the germline V gene (reference sequence).